The sequence of this TCR beta chain was determined in a study of T-cell reconstitution after alpha-beta-depleted transplantation in children. Germline CDR1 reads SGHKS; CDR2 reads YYEKEE (reference sequence). V was clipped by 0 bases and J by 5 bases; unmatched bases: 6. The CDR3 totals 15 residues. In its sample, this clonotype was seen many times. As it was prepared, the TCRbeta library received unique molecular identifiers. Via MiXCR, TCRdb re-called the PCR reads, giving one row per CDR3 protein. The profile shows about 400,000 distinct CDR3 sequences, around 20% of them singletons. This rearrangement joins TRBV5-5 to TRBJ2-7; TRBD2 matches 9 bases. This sequence was found in a human donor who donated a stem cell graft to a child with acute myeloid leukemia. Here the sequenced sample was PBMCs from the stem cell graft donor, taken from the stem cell graft. CDR3 region: CASSLGLAGIDEQYF. In DNA, the CDR3 is TGTGCCAGCAGCTTGGGTCTAGCGGGAATCGACGAGCAGTACTTC.